Below are 27 T cell receptor beta chains sequenced from a single sample in a study of shared clonotypes between healthy human individuals. Measured with immunoSEQ multiplex PCR; TCRdb has only the in-frame clones, and not every one. Among around 1 million clones listed, less than 85% were seen once. Sequenced: memory CD4+ T cells sorted from blood. Subset given: CD45RA-negative fraction. These receptors originate from a man aged 18 to 30 in good health.

The chain joins TRBV10-1 to TRBJ2-5; 8 positions agree with TRBD1. V trimming: 6 bases; J trimming: 5 bases; junction bases outside the gene matches: 8. CDR3 length: 14 residues. CDR1 is WNHNN and CDR2 is SYGVQD in the germline V gene (reference sequence). CDR3: CASSDLRGPETQYF. The DNA for the CDR3 is TGCGCCAGCAGCGATCTCAGGGGGCCGGAGACCCAGTACTTC.

The chain carries TRBV7-9 and TRBJ2-1, with D tentatively TRBD2 (6 bases). CDR3 length: 15 residues. Germline V lookup: CDR1 SEHNR, CDR2 FQNEAQ (reference sequence). V was pared by 1 base and J by 3 bases, with 10 bases between. The DNA of the CDR3 is TGTGCCAGCAGCTTAGACCCGGGGGTCTACAATGAGCAGTTCTTC. It is translated as CASSLDPGVYNEQFF. Filled out from reference TRBV7-9 and TRBJ2-1, the complete variable domain reads DTGVSQNPRHKITKRGQNVTFRCDPISEHNRLYWYRQTLGQGPEFLTYFQNEAQLEKSRLLSDRFSAERPKGSFSTLEIQRTEQGDSAMYLCASSLDPGVYNEQFFGPGTRLTVL.

This clone appeared a single time. The chain has TRBV28 and TRBJ2-4, with 7 bases that match TRBD1. The CDR3 length is 14 residues. The ends lost 4 bases at V and 4 bases at J; junction bases unmatched: 4. Germline V gene sequence: CDR1 MDHEN, CDR2 SYDVKM. Here the CDR3 DNA reads TGTGCCAGCAGTTACCGGACAGGTAAAAACATTCAGTACTTC. It is translated as CASSYRTGKNIQYF.

The chain links TRBV19 to TRBJ2-7, with D perhaps TRBD2 (6 bases). The CDR3 consists of 14 residues. CDR1 LNHDA and CDR2 SQIVND come from the germline V gene (reference sequence). The V gene lost 5 bases and the J gene lost 6 bases, with 17 bases spanning the gap. Here the CDR3 reads CASSPDGGLGEQYF. In DNA, the CDR3 is TGTGCCAGTAGTCCCGATGGGGGGTTGGGCGAGCAGTACTTC. Together with reference TRBV19 and TRBJ2-7, the CDR3 gives the full variable domain: DGGITQSPKYLFRKEGQNVTLSCEQNLNHDAMYWYRQDPGQGLRLIYYSQIVNDFQKGDIAEGYSVSREKKESFPLTVTSAQKNPTAFYLCASSPDGGLGEQYFGPGTRLTVT.

Many counts were recorded for this clone. The CDR3: CASSLEAGSNTGELFF. The DNA for the CDR3 is TGTGCCAGCAGCTTAGAGGCAGGGTCGAACACCGGGGAGCTGTTTTTT. V gene TRBV11-2 combines with J gene TRBJ2-2; a possible D gene is TRBD1 (5 bases). Trimming took 0 bases from V and 0 from J, leaving 8 bases between them. The length of the CDR3 is 16 residues. Germline CDR1 reads SGHAT; CDR2 reads FQNNGV.

The table lists this clone with many counts. The chain uses TRBV30 and TRBJ1-5; no clear D. The CDR3 spans 14 residues. V dropped 2 bases and J dropped 7 bases, with 15 bases sitting between them. CDR1 and CDR2 (germline): GTSNPN, SVGIG (reference sequence). The CDR3 DNA follows: TGTGCCTGGAGTAGCGACACCCTAGGACAGCCCCAGCATTTT. It yields the protein CAWSSDTLGQPQHF.

The chain has TRBV10-3 and TRBJ2-7; D possibly corresponds to TRBD2 (5 bases). The CDR3 runs to 16 residues. Germline CDR1 and CDR2: ENHRY and SYGVKD. Between the trimmed V and J ends, which lost 2 bases and 3 bases, there was a span of 17 bases. CDR3 sequence: CAISEPLGRENYEQYF. For the CDR3, the DNA is TGTGCCATCAGTGAGCCCCTCGGAAGGGAGAACTACGAGCAGTACTTC.

In nucleotides, the CDR3 is TGTGCCAGCAGCCCTCCATATGGGTTCTACGAGCAGTACTTC. Encoded protein: CASSPPYGFYEQYF. The chain links TRBV11-2 to TRBJ2-7; no clear D. V dropped 5 bases and J dropped 3 bases, with 14 bases sitting between them. Germline V lookup: CDR1 SGHAT, CDR2 FQNNGV. The CDR3 covers 14 residues.

This chain connects TRBV7-9 to TRBJ1-3; a possible D gene is TRBD1 (5 bases). CDR1 is SEHNR, CDR2 FQNEAQ, per germline (reference sequence). The CDR3 runs 18 residues. Trimming shortened V by 2 bases and J by 0 bases, and 17 bases separated the two germline ends. CDR3 coding DNA: TGTGCCAGCAGCTTATTTGCAGGGACCGTTAGCTCTGGAAACACCATATATTTT. This translates into CASSLFAGTVSSGNTIYF.

CDR3 residues: CASSTAGADTQYF. The CDR3 DNA reads as TGTGCCAGCAGTACCGCGGGGGCAGATACGCAGTATTTT. V and J are TRBV2 and TRBJ2-3; 7 bases match TRBD2. Per germline, CDR1 SNHLY and CDR2 FYNNEI. V lost 5 bases and J lost 4; bases outside the gene matches: 3. This CDR3 region has 13 residues.

The V call is TRBV5-1, the J call TRBJ1-1; TRBD1 aligns across 7 bases. CDR3 length: 13 amino acids. The germline V gene encodes CDR1 SGHRS and CDR2 YFSETQ. V shed 4 bases, J shed 9 bases, and the junction held 9 bases outside the gene matches. The CDR3 DNA reads TGCGCCAGCAGCCTCCGACAGGGAGAAAAAGCTTTCTTT. Protein product: CASSLRQGEKAFF.

This chain links TRBV5-1 with TRBJ1-3; D is undetermined. The V end was cut by 1 base, the J end by 3 bases, with 17 bases between. Germline CDR1 is SGHRS and CDR2 is YFSETQ. This CDR3 contains 17 residues. The CDR3 DNA sequence: TGCGCCAGCAGCTTGACAATGGTCGCGGGTAATGGAAACACCATATATTTT. Protein: CASSLTMVAGNGNTIYF.

The chain carries TRBV29-1 and TRBJ2-3, with 7 bases matching TRBD2. CDR3 length equals 15 residues. Trimming removed 7 bases from V and 0 bases from J; junction bases left unmatched: 10. In germline, CDR1 is SQVTM, CDR2 ANQGSEA. In DNA form, the CDR3 reads TGCAGCGCAACACGTCGGGGGGTTAGCACAGATACGCAGTATTTT. This codes for CSATRRGVSTDTQYF.

The chain recombines TRBV6-5 with TRBJ2-7, with 10 nucleotides matching TRBD1. V shed 4 bases, J shed 4 bases, and the junction held 4 bases outside the gene matches. Germline assignment: CDR1 MNHEY and CDR2 SVGAGI. This CDR3 region has 14 residues. CDR3 sequence: CASSLRTGGYEQYF. CDR3 in DNA: TGTGCCAGCAGTTTACGGACAGGGGGGTACGAGCAGTACTTC.

The chain joins TRBV7-2 to TRBJ2-5, with D possibly being TRBD1 or TRBD2 (5 bases each). Per germline, CDR1 SGHTA and CDR2 FQGNSA. V was pared by 1 base and J by 1 base, with 13 bases between. This CDR3 region has 16 residues. The CDR3 spells CASSLDGGLFQETQYF. CDR3 in DNA: TGTGCCAGCAGCTTAGATGGGGGTCTCTTCCAAGAGACCCAGTACTTC.

This clone was detected once. The rearrangement links TRBV25-1 to TRBJ1-2, with TRBD1 as a possible D gene (6 bases). The CDR3 covers 16 residues. V was clipped by 2 bases and J by 1 base, with 14 bases between them. Germline V gives CDR1 MGHDK, CDR2 SYGVNS. CDR3 loop: CASSEQGMKVNYGYTF. The CDR3 nucleotides read TGTGCCAGCAGTGAACAGGGGATGAAGGTTAACTATGGCTACACCTTC.

The genes are TRBV10-3 and TRBJ1-4; D is unclear. Germline V gene sequence: CDR1 ENHRY, CDR2 SYGVKD. V lost 0 bases and J lost 0, with 8 bases in between. CDR3 size: 16 residues. The CDR3 loop reads CAISESIFPTNEKLFF. DNA of the CDR3: TGTGCCATCAGTGAGTCAATATTTCCAACTAATGAAAAACTGTTTTTT.

As concerns this clone: Different DNA sequences within this sample yield the same CDR3. CDR3 amino acids: CASSQEMVAGVTSGANVLTF. The CDR3 coding sequence is TGCGCCAGCAGCCAAGAGATGGTGGCGGGGGTGACTTCTGGGGCCAACGTCCTGACTTTC. This rearrangement joins TRBV4-1 to TRBJ2-6, with 7 bases matching TRBD2. The germline V gene encodes CDR1 MGHRA and CDR2 YSYEKL. V lost 0 bases and J lost 1; bases outside the gene matches: 12. The CDR3 has 20 residues.

The V gene is TRBV6-1, the J gene TRBJ2-1; 11 positions match TRBD1. Germline CDR1 reads MNHNS; CDR2 reads SASEGT. CDR3 length equals 15 residues. V shed 8 bases and J 3 bases; nucleotides not matched to a gene: 6. As DNA, the CDR3 is TGTGCCAGCTCGATCGGGACAGGGGGCTACAATGAGCAGTTCTTC. Amino acids: CASSIGTGGYNEQFF.

In this sample, this clone turned up once. The junction differs from germline at one of its ends, possibly a read error. V and J are TRBV7-7 and TRBJ2-5, with unresolved D. The CDR3 covers 13 residues. Germline CDR1 and CDR2: SSHAT and FNYEAQ (reference sequence). The CDR3 reads CASSLDQKETQYF. The CDR3, as DNA: TGTGCTAGCAGCTTGGACCAGAAAGAGACCCAGTACTTC.

This clone was detected ten times or more. The chain carries TRBV10-1 and TRBJ1-2; D gene unclear. The CDR3 is 13 amino acids. Trimming cost V 2 bases and J 4 bases, with 8 bases left between them. The germline gives CDR1 WNHNN, CDR2 SYGVQD (reference sequence). In DNA form, the CDR3 reads TGCGCCAGCAGTGAGGGACCGGCCTATGGCTACACCTTC. Protein: CASSEGPAYGYTF.

J is TRBJ2-2 and V is TRBV5-4; TRBD1 is a possible D gene (5 bases). The CDR3 runs to 16 residues. Germline lookup yields CDR1 SGHNT and CDR2 YYREEE (reference sequence). Trimming left V 0 bases short and J 5 bases short, with 14 bases between. CDR3 nucleotides: TGTGCCAGCAGCTTGGAGTTAGGGGATAGGACCGGGGAGCTGTTTTTT. Translating it yields CASSLELGDRTGELFF.

CDR3 bases: TGCGCCAGCAGCCAATCCCGGACTAGCGGAAACAATGAGCAGTTCTTC. This translates into CASSQSRTSGNNEQFF. The V gene is TRBV4-1, the J gene TRBJ2-1; 10 nucleotides line up with TRBD2. Germline CDR1 is MGHRA and CDR2 is YSYEKL. The CDR3 sequence is 16 residues long. V lost 2 bases and J lost 5; bases outside the gene matches: 6.

There are a few counts of this clone. The V gene is TRBV7-2, the J gene TRBJ2-2; no clear D. CDR3 size: 18 residues. Trimming shortened V by 4 bases and J by 2 bases, and 20 bases separated the two germline ends. Germline CDR1 is SGHTA and CDR2 is FQGNSA. The CDR3 region is CASSSRPHASFNTGELFF. CDR3 nucleotides: TGTGCCAGCAGCTCCCGACCGCATGCGTCATTTAACACCGGGGAGCTGTTTTTT.

As DNA, the CDR3 is TGTGCCAGCAGTGAAGCCTATCAGCCCCAGCATTTT. This gives the protein CASSEAYQPQHF. This chain links TRBV28 with TRBJ1-5; D unresolved. Germline CDR1 and CDR2: MDHEN and SYDVKM. The CDR3 consists of 12 residues. Trimming pared 5 bases from V and 5 bases from J, leaving 7 bases between. Using reference TRBV28 and TRBJ1-5 for the parts outside the CDR3, the full variable domain is DVKVTQSSRYLVKRTGEKVFLECVQDMDHENMFWYRQDPGLGLRLIYFSYDVKMKEKGDIPEGYSVSREKKERFSLILESASTNQTSMYLCASSEAYQPQHFGDGTRLSIL.

This clone was seen more than once but under ten times. CDR3 nucleotides: TGTGCCAGCTCACCCCAGGGACAGGGGTTAGGTGAAGCTTTCTTT. Translated: CASSPQGQGLGEAFF. The V gene is TRBV18, the J gene TRBJ1-1; 10 bases agree with TRBD1. CDR3 size: 15 residues. Germline CDR1 is KGHSH and CDR2 is LQKENI. J lost 7 bases, V lost 3 bases, and 8 bases had no gene match. The variable domain in full, with the rest retrieved from reference TRBV18 and TRBJ1-1, is NAGVMQNPRHLVRRRGQEARLRCSPMKGHSHVYWYRQLPEEGLKFMVYLQKENIIDESGMPKERFSAEFPKEGPSILRIQQVVRGDSAAYFCASSPQGQGLGEAFFGQGTRLTVV.

This clone showed up many times. Here the CDR3 DNA reads TGTGCCAGCAGCGATAACAGGGATTATAGCACAGATACGCAGTATTTT. Protein product: CASSDNRDYSTDTQYF. The genes are TRBV13 and TRBJ2-3; a possible D gene is TRBD1 (6 bases). The length of the CDR3 is 16 residues. Germline CDR1 and CDR2: PRHDT and FYEKMQ (reference sequence). Trimming took 5 bases from V and 0 from J, leaving 15 bases between them.